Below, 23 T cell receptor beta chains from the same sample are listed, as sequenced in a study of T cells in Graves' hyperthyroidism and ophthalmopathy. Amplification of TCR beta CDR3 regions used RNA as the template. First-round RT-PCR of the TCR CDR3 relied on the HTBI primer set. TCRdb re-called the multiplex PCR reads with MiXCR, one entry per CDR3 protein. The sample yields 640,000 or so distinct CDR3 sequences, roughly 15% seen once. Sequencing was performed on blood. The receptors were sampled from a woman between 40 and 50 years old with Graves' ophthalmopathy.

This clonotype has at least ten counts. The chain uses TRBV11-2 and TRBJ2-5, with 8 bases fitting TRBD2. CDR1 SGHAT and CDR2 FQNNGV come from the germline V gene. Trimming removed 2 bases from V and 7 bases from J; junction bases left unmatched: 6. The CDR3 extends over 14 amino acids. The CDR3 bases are TGTGCCAGCAGCTTAAGTACTAGCGGAGGGACCCAGTACTTC. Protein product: CASSLSTSGGTQYF.

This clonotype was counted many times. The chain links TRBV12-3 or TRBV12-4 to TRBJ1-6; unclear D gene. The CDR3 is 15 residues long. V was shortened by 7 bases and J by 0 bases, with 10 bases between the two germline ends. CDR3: CASTLESSYNSPLHF. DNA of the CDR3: TGTGCCAGCACCTTAGAGAGCTCCTATAATTCACCCCTCCACTTT.

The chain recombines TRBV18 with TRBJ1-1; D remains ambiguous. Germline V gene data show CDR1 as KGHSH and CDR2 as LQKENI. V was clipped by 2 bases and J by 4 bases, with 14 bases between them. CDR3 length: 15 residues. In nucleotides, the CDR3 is TGTGCCAGCTCACCAAGCGAGGGTGAAACCACTGAAGCTTTCTTT. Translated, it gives CASSPSEGETTEAFF.

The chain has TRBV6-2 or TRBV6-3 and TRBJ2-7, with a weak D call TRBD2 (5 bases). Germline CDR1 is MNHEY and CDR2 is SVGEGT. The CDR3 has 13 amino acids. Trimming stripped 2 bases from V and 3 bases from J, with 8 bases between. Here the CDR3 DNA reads TGTGCCAGCAGTTACGCCGGGAACTACGAGCAGTACTTC. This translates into CASSYAGNYEQYF.

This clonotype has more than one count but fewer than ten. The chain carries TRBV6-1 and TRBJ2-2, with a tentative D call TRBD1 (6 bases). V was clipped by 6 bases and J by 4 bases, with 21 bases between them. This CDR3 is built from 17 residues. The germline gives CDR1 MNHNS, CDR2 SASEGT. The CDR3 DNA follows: TGTGCCAGCAGCGGGCAAAAGGGGCAGGGGAGCACCGGGGAGCTGTTTTTT. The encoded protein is CASSGQKGQGSTGELFF.

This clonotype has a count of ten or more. This chain's CDR3 is CASSFGGFTEAFF. CDR3 sequence (DNA): TGTGCCAGCAGTTTTGGAGGTTTCACTGAAGCTTTCTTT. The chain links TRBV12-3 or TRBV12-4 to TRBJ1-1; D not certain. Trimming removed 3 bases from V and 4 bases from J, with 9 bases in between. The CDR3 consists of 13 residues.

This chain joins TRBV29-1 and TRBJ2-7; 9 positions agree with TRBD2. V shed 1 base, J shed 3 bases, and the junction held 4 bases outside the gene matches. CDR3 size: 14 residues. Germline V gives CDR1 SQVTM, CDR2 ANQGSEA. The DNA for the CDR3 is TGCAGCGTTGAAGGGGCGGGAGGGATCTACGAGCAGTACTTC. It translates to CSVEGAGGIYEQYF.

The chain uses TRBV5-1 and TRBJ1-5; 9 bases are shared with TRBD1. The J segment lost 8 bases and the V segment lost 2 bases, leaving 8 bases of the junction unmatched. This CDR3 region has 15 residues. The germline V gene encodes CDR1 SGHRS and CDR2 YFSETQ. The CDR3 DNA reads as TGCGCCAGCAGCTTAGAGGGGACAGGGTCAGAGCCCCAGCATTTT. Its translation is CASSLEGTGSEPQHF.

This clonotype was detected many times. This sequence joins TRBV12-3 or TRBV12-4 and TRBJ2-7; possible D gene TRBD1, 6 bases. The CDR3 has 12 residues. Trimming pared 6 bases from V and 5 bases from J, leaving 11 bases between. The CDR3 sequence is CASSPQGDEQYF. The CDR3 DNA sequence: TGTGCCAGCAGCCCACAGGGTGACGAGCAGTACTTC.

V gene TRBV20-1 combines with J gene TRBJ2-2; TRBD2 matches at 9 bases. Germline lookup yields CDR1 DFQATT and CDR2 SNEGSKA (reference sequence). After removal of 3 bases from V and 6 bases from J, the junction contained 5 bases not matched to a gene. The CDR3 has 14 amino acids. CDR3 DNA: TGCAGTGCTAGGCCTAGCGGGATGTCCGGGGAGCTGTTTTTT. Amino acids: CSARPSGMSGELFF.

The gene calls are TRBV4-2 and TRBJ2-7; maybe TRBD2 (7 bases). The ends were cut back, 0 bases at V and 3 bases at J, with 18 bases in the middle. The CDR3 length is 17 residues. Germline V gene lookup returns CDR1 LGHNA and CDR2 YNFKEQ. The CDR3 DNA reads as TGTGCCAGCAGCCAAGATGGGGGGACCGGGGGGCACTACGAGCAGTACTTC. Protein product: CASSQDGGTGGHYEQYF.

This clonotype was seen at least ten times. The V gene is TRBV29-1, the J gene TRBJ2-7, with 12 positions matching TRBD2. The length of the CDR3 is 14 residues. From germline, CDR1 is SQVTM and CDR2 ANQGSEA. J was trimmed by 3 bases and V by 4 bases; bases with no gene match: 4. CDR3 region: CSVGLAGVIYEQYF. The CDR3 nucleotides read TGCAGCGTTGGACTAGCGGGAGTAATCTACGAGCAGTACTTC.

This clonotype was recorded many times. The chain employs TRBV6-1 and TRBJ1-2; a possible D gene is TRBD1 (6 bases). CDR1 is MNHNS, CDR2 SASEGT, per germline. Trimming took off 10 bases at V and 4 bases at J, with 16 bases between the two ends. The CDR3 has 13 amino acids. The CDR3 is CATNPQGTYGYTF. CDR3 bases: TGTGCCACAAACCCACAGGGAACCTATGGCTACACCTTC.

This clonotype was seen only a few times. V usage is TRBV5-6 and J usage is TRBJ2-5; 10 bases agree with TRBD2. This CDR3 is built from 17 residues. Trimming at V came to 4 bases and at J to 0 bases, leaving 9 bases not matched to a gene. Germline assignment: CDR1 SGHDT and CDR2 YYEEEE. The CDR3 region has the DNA TGTGCCAGCAGCCCTCTGAGAGCGGGAGGGTACCAAGAGACCCAGTACTTC. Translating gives CASSPLRAGGYQETQYF. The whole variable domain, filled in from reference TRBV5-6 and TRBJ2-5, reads DAGVTQSPTHLIKTRGQQVTLRCSPKSGHDTVSWYQQALGQGPQFIFQYYEEEERQRGNFPDRFSGHQFPNYSSELNVNALLLGDSALYLCASSPLRAGGYQETQYFGPGTRLLVL.

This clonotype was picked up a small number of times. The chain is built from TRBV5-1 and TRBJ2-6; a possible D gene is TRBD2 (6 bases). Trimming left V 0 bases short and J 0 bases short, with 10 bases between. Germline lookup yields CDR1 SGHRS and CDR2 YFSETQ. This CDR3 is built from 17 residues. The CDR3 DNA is TGCGCCAGCAGCTTGGAGGAGGGAGCCTCTGGGGCCAACGTCCTGACTTTC. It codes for CASSLEEGASGANVLTF.

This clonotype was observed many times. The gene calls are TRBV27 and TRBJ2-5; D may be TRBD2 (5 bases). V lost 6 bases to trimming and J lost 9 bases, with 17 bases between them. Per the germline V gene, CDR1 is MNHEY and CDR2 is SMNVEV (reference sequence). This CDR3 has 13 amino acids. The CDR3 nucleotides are TGTGCCAGCAGCAGGACTCCCCGCTCCGCCCAGTACTTC. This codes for CASSRTPRSAQYF.

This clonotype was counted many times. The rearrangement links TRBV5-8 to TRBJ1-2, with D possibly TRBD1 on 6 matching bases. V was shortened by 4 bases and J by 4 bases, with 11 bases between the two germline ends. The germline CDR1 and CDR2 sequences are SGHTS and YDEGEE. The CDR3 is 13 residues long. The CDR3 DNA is TGTGCCAGCAGCGCCAAGACAGGCTATGGCTACACCTTC. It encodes CASSAKTGYGYTF.

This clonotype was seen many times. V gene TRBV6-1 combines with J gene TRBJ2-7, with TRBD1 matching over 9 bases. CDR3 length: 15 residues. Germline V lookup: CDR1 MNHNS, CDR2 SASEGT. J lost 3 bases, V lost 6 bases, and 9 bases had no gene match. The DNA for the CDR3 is TGTGCCAGCAGACCCCGGACAGGGGCTTACTACGAGCAGTACTTC. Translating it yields CASRPRTGAYYEQYF.

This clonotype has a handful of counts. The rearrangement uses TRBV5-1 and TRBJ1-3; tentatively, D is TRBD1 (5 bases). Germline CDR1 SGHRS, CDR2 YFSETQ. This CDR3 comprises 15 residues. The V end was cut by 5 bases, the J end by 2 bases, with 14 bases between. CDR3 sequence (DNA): TGCGCCAGCAGTTCAGGGTTTGGTACTGGAAACACCATATATTTT. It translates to CASSSGFGTGNTIYF.

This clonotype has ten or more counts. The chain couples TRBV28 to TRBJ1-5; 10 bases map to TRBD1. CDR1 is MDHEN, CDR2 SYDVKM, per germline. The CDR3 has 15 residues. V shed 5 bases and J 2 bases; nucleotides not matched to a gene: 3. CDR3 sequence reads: CASSPGTGGNQPQHF. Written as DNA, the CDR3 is TGTGCCAGCAGTCCCGGGACAGGGGGCAATCAGCCCCAGCATTTT.

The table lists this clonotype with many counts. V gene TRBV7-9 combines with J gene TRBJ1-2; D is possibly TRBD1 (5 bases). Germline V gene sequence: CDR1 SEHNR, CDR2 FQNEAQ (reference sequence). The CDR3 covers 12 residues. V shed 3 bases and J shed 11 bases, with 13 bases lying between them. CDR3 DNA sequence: TGTGCCAGCAGCTTCGCCCAGGGAGGGTACACCTTC. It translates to CASSFAQGGYTF. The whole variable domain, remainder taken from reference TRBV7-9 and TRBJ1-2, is DTGVSQNPRHKITKRGQNVTFRCDPISEHNRLYWYRQTLGQGPEFLTYFQNEAQLEKSRLLSDRFSAERPKGSFSTLEIQRTEQGDSAMYLCASSFAQGGYTFGSGTRLTVV.

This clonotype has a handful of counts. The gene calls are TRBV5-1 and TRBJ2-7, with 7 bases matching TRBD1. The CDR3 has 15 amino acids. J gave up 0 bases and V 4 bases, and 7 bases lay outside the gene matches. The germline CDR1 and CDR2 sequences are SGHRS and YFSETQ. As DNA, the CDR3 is TGCGCCAGCAGCACGGGACAGCCAAACTCCTACGAGCAGTACTTC. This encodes CASSTGQPNSYEQYF.

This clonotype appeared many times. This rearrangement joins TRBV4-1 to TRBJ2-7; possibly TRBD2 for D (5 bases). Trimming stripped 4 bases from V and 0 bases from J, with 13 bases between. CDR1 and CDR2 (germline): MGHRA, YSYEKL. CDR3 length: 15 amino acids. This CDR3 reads CASSPQPGSSYEQYF. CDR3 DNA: TGCGCCAGCAGCCCGCAGCCGGGGAGCTCCTACGAGCAGTACTTC.